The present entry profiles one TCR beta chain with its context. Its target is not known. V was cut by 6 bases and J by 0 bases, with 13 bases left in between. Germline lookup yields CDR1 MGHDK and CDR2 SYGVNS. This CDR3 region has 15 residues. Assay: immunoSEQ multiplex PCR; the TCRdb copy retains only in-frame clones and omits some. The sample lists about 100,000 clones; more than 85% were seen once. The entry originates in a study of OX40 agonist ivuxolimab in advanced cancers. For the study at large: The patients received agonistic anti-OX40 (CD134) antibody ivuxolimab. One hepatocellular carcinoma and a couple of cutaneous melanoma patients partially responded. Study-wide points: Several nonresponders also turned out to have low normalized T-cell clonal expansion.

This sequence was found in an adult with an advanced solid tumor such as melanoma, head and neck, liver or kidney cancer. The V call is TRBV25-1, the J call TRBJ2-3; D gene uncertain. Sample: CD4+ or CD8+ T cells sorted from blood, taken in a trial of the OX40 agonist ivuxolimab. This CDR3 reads CASSRGRPSTDTQYF. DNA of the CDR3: TGTGCCAGCAGCCGAGGACGGCCTAGCACAGATACGCAGTATTTT.